This T cell receptor (beta chain) was identified in a study of blood T cells in healthy people across ages. The CDR3 sequence is 17 residues long. The germline CDR1 and CDR2 sequences are SGHRS and YFSETQ. With V trimmed by 3 bases and J by 9 bases, 13 bases remained unmatched. A second PCR, run for about 7 to 11 cycles, used a sample-barcoded 5' primer plus a J-beta primer mix. In TCRdb, the 5' RACE reads were re-called with MiXCR into one record per CDR3 protein. The sample consists of under 850,000 distinct CDR3 sequences, around 36% of them appearing once. About this clonotype itself: Its target is not known.

General study results and limits: A strong correlation was found between TCR beta diversity and the percentage of naive T cells.

Sequencing was performed on blood. The chain combines TRBV5-1 with TRBJ2-1; 12 bases align to TRBD2. This receptor was taken from a young man in good health. CDR3: CASSSSTSGGMSGEQFF. DNA of the CDR3: TGCGCCAGCAGCTCGTCGACTAGCGGGGGAATGTCGGGTGAGCAGTTCTTC.